The source of this TCR beta chain is a study of cytomegalovirus exposure and HLA in healthy donors. Regarding the study as a whole: One variant, a missense change in DCLRE1C, was linked in a later analysis to TCR beta V- and J-gene trimming.

Donors counted as nominally healthy when sampled, yet unrecorded immune exposures were likely. The PCR had 60 Vbeta and 13 Jbeta primers. Only in-frame clones appear in the TCRdb table, and some are missing; sequencing was by immunoSEQ multiplex PCR. Of approximately 290,000 clones listed, under 90% are singletons. CDR1 and CDR2 (germline): ENHRY, SYGVKD. Trimming took off 0 bases at V and 4 bases at J, with 9 bases between the two ends. There are 14 residues in the CDR3. About this clone itself: Its specificity is unknown.

The source material was PBMCs. This chain links TRBV10-3 with TRBJ1-2; D remains ambiguous. The receptor was isolated from a girl aged 2-10 years in good health and CMV-seronegative. The CDR3 nucleotides read TGTGCCATCAGTGAGTCTCAGGAAGCCTATGGCTACACCTTC. Its translation is CAISESQEAYGYTF.